The rows below give T cell receptor beta chains drawn from one sample of a study of PD-1 blockade in classical Hodgkin lymphoma. Method: immunoSEQ multiplex PCR; TCRdb's copy keeps in-frame clones and lacks some. The data contain roughly 19,000 clones, roughly 80% of them seen just once; the ten biggest clones take up 6.3%. The sample was peripheral blood mononuclear cells (PBMCs), taken at baseline. These receptors all stem from a human donor with classical Hodgkin lymphoma. Each CDR3 is given with its conserved first and last residue. A D gene is named only where the DNA matches it firmly. Size values are once, few and many counts, or a class for expanded clones, and some rows have none.

clone_size	v_call	j_call	d_call	cdr3_nt	cdr3_aa
once	TRBV7-2	TRBJ2-1	TRBD2	TGTGCCAGCAGCCAACAACTAGCGGGGTATGAGCAGTTCTTC	CASSQQLAGYEQFF
.	TRBV27	TRBJ1-2	.	TGTGCCAGCAGTTTAAGGGGCGCAGGGGAGTATGGCTACACCTTC	CASSLRGAGEYGYTF
.	TRBV18	TRBJ2-2	TRBD1	TGTGCCAGCTCACTAAACAGGGGAAACACCGGGGAGCTGTTTTTT	CASSLNRGNTGELFF
once	TRBV27	TRBJ1-3	.	TGTGCCAGCAGTTTCACTCCATTAACCGGAAACACCATATATTTT	CASSFTPLTGNTIYF
.	TRBV28	TRBJ2-7	.	TGTGCCAGCGGTCCCAGCTACGAGCAGTACTTC	CASGPSYEQYF
.	TRBV6-5	TRBJ1-5	.	TGTGCCAGCAAAGGGCAGTTCCTTAGCAATCAGCCCCAGCATTTT	CASKGQFLSNQPQHF
.	TRBV7-3	TRBJ1-6	.	TGTGCCAGCAGCTTACAGGGGCAGGGGCAGTCACCCCTCCACTTT	CASSLQGQGQSPLHF
.	TRBV5-1	TRBJ2-5	TRBD1	TGCGCCAGCAGCCCTGCAGGGGGTCTAAGAGAGACCCAGTACTTC	CASSPAGGLRETQYF
.	TRBV9	TRBJ2-1	TRBD2	TGTGCCAGCAGCGACGCGACTAGCGCAAAAGGCTCCTACAATGAGCAGTTCTTC	CASSDATSAKGSYNEQFF
.	TRBV5-6	TRBJ1-3	.	TGTGCCAGCAGCTTGTTACGACCGTCCTCTGGAAACACCATATATTTT	CASSLLRPSSGNTIYF
.	TRBV10-2	TRBJ2-7	.	TGCGCCAGCAGTGAGTGGAGCGGCTACGAGCAGTACTTC	CASSEWSGYEQYF
.	TRBV2	TRBJ2-1	.	TGTGCCAGCAGTGAAGAGCCTCCGGCTGAGCAGTTCTTC	CASSEEPPAEQFF
.	TRBV9	TRBJ1-6	.	TGTGCCAGCAGCGTAGGAGGACCTTCACCCCTCCACTTT	CASSVGGPSPLHF
.	TRBV2	TRBJ2-7	.	TGTGCCAGCAGCGTCAGCCCTTCTTACGAGCAGTACTTC	CASSVSPSYEQYF
.	TRBV4-1	TRBJ2-7	.	TGCGCCAGCAGCCCCAGCCTCCAGGGCTCCTACGAGCAGTACTTC	CASSPSLQGSYEQYF
.	TRBV10-3	TRBJ2-1	TRBD1	TGTGCCATCAGTGCCGGAGACAGGGGTAACAATGAGCAGTTCTTC	CAISAGDRGNNEQFF
.	TRBV4-3	TRBJ2-3	TRBD2	TGCGCCAGCAGCCAGTTAGCGGGGAAAGGGACAGATACGCAGTATTTT	CASSQLAGKGTDTQYF
.	TRBV7-6	TRBJ2-3	TRBD2	TGTGCCAGCAGCCGGACTAGCGGACTTAGCACAGATACGCAGTATTTT	CASSRTSGLSTDTQYF
.	TRBV6-6	TRBJ2-5	.	TGTGCCAGCAAAAAAGCGACAGACCAAGAGACCCAGTACTTC	CASKKATDQETQYF
few	TRBV2	TRBJ2-7	.	TGTGCCACCGGCCACGAATCCTACGAGCAGTACTTC	CATGHESYEQYF
.	TRBV4-3	TRBJ2-3	.	TGCGCCAGCAGCCAAGACGGACTCATGTCCACAGATACGCAGTATTTT	CASSQDGLMSTDTQYF
.	TRBV11-2	TRBJ2-7	.	TGTGCCAGCAGCCTTGACGGACTATACGAGCAGTACTTC	CASSLDGLYEQYF
.	TRBV7-2	TRBJ1-1	.	TGTGCCAGCAGCCTACAGCGTAACACTGAAGCTTTCTTT	CASSLQRNTEAFF
.	TRBV9	TRBJ2-3	TRBD2	TGTGCCAGCAGCGCCCTAGCGGGCACAGATACGCAGTATTTT	CASSALAGTDTQYF
.	TRBV5-6	TRBJ1-1	.	TGTGCCAGCAGCCAGGGACGGAAAAACACTGAAGCTTTCTTT	CASSQGRKNTEAFF
.	TRBV7-7	TRBJ1-1	TRBD1	TGTGCCAGCAGCTTAGATGAGGGGCCCCAACAGGGGGCGGACACTGAAGCTTTCTTT	CASSLDEGPQQGADTEAFF
.	TRBV6-1	TRBJ1-5	.	TGTGCCAGTGCCGGGGCCTCCAATCAGCCCCAGCATTTT	CASAGASNQPQHF
once	TRBV5-4	TRBJ2-7	.	TGTGCCAGCAGCTTGGGCGGCGGCTACGAGCAGTACTTC	CASSLGGGYEQYF
few	TRBV19	TRBJ2-7	.	TGTGCCAGTAGTATAGCGGGCAGAAGGGACGAGCAGTACTTC	CASSIAGRRDEQYF
.	TRBV4-3	TRBJ2-1	TRBD2	TGCGCCAGCAGCCGGGAGCGGGGGGACCCCTACAATGAGCAGTTCTTC	CASSRERGDPYNEQFF
.	TRBV6-6	TRBJ1-6	.	TGTGCCAGCAGCAGGGGCAATAATTCACCCCTCCACTTT	CASSRGNNSPLHF
.	TRBV7-7	TRBJ2-5	.	TGTGCCAGCAGCTCCCAGATATTGGGAGAGACCCAGTACTTC	CASSSQILGETQYF
once	TRBV4-3	TRBJ2-1	.	TGCGCCAGCAGCCAAGTTGCGGCGAGCTCCTACAATGAGCAGTTCTTC	CASSQVAASSYNEQFF
.	TRBV9	TRBJ1-1	TRBD1	TGTGCCAGCAGCGACGGGACAGGGAGAGCAGCTTTCTTT	CASSDGTGRAAFF
.	TRBV21-1	TRBJ1-5	.	TGTGCCAGCACTCCGGGACAGGGAGTTAATCAGCCCCAGCATTTT	CASTPGQGVNQPQHF
.	TRBV21-1	TRBJ1-1	.	TGTGCCATCAGAAGAAGGGGGACAGTAATCCAGAACACTGAAGCTTTCTTT	CAIRRRGTVIQNTEAFF
.	TRBV6-5	TRBJ2-7	.	TGTGCCAGCAGTTGGGGGGGCACCTACGAGCAGTACTTC	CASSWGGTYEQYF
.	TRBV19	TRBJ2-6	.	TGTGCCAGTGCCGCCCACAGGGACTCTGGGGCCAACGTCCTGACTTTC	CASAAHRDSGANVLTF
once	TRBV28	TRBJ1-3	TRBD1	TGTGCCTCCAGGGGGCGGGACACCAGAGCGGTGGTGAAGGTACACACCATATATTTT	CASRGRDTRAVVKVHTIYF
.	TRBV9	TRBJ2-3	TRBD2	TGTGCCAGCAGCCCGGGGGGGGGCACAGATACGCAGTATTTT	CASSPGGGTDTQYF
.	TRBV4-1	TRBJ2-1	TRBD2	TGCGCCAGCAGCCAAGTGGGAGGGGCCCTTATTTACAATGAGCAGTTCTTC	CASSQVGGALIYNEQFF
.	TRBV7-3	TRBJ2-1	.	TGTGCCAGCAGCTTAGGACAGTACAATGAGCAGTTCTTC	CASSLGQYNEQFF
.	TRBV27	TRBJ1-5	.	TGTGCCAGCAGTTTATCCGGGGGGCATCAGCCCCAGCATTTT	CASSLSGGHQPQHF
.	TRBV7-8	TRBJ2-5	.	TGTGCCAGCAGCTTACGGAGGTTCATGGGGGGGACCCAGTACTTC	CASSLRRFMGGTQYF
.	TRBV5-4	TRBJ2-6	.	TGTGCCAGCAGCCCGGGGGGCCCCTCTGGGGCCAACGTCCTGACTTTC	CASSPGGPSGANVLTF
.	TRBV7-9	TRBJ1-5	TRBD1	TGTGCCAGCAGCTTAGGATCACAGGGGGCGTCGAATCAGCCCCAGCATTTT	CASSLGSQGASNQPQHF
few	TRBV19	TRBJ1-2	.	TGTGCCAGTAGTATAGGCGCAGCGTATGGCTACACCTTC	CASSIGAAYGYTF
medium-sized	TRBV5-8	TRBJ1-5	.	TGTGCCAGCAGCGTACAGGGTTATAGCAATCAGCCCCAGCATTTT	CASSVQGYSNQPQHF
.	TRBV7-2	TRBJ2-7	TRBD2	TGTGCCAGCAGCTTCTGGGAGGGACTAGCGTCCGAGCAGTACTTC	CASSFWEGLASEQYF
few	TRBV7-2	TRBJ1-2	.	TGTGCCAGCAGCTTAGACCCTCATGTAGACTATGGCTACACCTTC	CASSLDPHVDYGYTF